The next 5 T cell receptor beta chains were all read from a single sample in a study of cytomegalovirus exposure and HLA in healthy donors. The PCR made use of 60 Vbeta and 13 Jbeta primers. The method was immunoSEQ multiplex PCR; TCRdb's version includes in-frame clones alone and lacks a portion of them. This table holds approximately 88,000 clones, around 60% found once. Sequencing used PBMCs. Receptors originate from a man aged 55 to 70 in good health and CMV-seronegative.

This chain uses TRBV5-6 with TRBJ1-5; 8 positions match TRBD1. V lost 1 base and J lost 7; bases outside the gene matches: 13. Germline-derived CDR1 and CDR2 are SGHDT and YYEEEE. This CDR3 has 17 residues. The CDR3 here is CASSLWSGGGSVQPQHF. The CDR3 DNA is TGTGCCAGCAGCTTGTGGTCAGGGGGCGGGAGTGTGCAGCCCCAGCATTTT.

For this clone: At one of its ends the junction is not consistent with the germline gene, which may arise from a read error. The chain links TRBV5-4 to TRBJ2-3, with 8 bases that match TRBD2. This CDR3 region has 17 residues. From germline, CDR1 is SGHNT and CDR2 YYREEE (reference sequence). This CDR3 is CASGLDTTSVSTDTQYF. CDR3 DNA: TGTGCCAGCGGCTTGGACACGACTAGCGTAAGCACAGATACGCAGTATTTT.

This clone was seen a handful of times. The J gene is TRBJ2-3, the V gene TRBV4-1, with D tentatively TRBD2 (5 bases). The CDR3 runs to 15 residues. V lost 1 base and J 0 bases, leaving 8 bases between the germline ends. Per germline, CDR1 MGHRA and CDR2 YSYEKL. CDR3 amino acids: CASSQGWTSTDTQYF. CDR3 bases: TGCGCCAGCAGCCAAGGTTGGACTAGCACAGATACGCAGTATTTT.

This clone was detected only a few times. The genes are TRBV19 and TRBJ1-2, with D hard to call. The CDR3 length is 12 residues. V lost 9 bases and J lost 2, with 10 bases in between. From germline, CDR1 is LNHDA and CDR2 SQIVND (reference sequence). The chain's CDR3 is CASLERNYGYTF. The DNA for the CDR3 is TGTGCCAGCCTAGAACGGAACTATGGCTACACCTTC.

The V gene is TRBV7-9, the J gene TRBJ1-5, with 8 bases lining up with TRBD1. V lost 4 bases to trimming and J lost 2 bases; unmatched junction nucleotides: 7. The V gene's germline CDR1 is SEHNR and CDR2 FQNEAQ (reference sequence). The CDR3 length is 16 residues. The CDR3 nucleotides are TGTGCCAGCAGCTCTTGGACAGGGTTTGGCAATCAGCCCCAGCATTTT. Translated: CASSSWTGFGNQPQHF.